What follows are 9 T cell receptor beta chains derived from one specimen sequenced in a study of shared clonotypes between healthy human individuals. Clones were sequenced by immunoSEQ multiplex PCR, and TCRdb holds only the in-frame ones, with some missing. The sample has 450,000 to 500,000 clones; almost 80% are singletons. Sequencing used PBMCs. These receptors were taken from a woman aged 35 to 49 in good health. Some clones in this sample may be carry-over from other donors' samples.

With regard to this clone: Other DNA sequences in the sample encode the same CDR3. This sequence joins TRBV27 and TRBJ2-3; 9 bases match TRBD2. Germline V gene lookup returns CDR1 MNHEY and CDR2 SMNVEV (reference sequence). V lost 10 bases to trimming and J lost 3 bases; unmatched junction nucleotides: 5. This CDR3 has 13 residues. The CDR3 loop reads CAIRLAGTDTQYF. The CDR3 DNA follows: TGTGCCATCCGGCTAGCGGGAACAGATACGCAGTATTTT.

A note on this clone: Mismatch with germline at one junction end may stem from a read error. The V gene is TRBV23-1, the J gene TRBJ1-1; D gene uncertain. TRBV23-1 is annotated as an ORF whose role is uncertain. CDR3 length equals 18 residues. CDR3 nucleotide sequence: TGCGCCGGCAGTCATACAAAGGCCTATTTTCTCATGAACACTGAAGCTTTCTTT. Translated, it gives CAGSHTKAYFLMNTEAFF.

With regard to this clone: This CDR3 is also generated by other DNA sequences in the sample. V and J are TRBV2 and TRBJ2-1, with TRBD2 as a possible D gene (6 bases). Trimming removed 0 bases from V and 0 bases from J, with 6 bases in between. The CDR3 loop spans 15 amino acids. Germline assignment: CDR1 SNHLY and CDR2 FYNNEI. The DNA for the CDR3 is TGTGCCAGCAGTGAAGCGGGGGGCTCCTACAATGAGCAGTTCTTC. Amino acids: CASSEAGGSYNEQFF.

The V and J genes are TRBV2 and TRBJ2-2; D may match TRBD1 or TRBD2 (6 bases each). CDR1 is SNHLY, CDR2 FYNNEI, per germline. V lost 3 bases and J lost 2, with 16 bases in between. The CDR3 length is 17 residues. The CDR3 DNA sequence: TGTGCCAGCAGTGATACGGGGGCCCTGACTAACACCGGGGAGCTGTTTTTT. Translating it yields CASSDTGALTNTGELFF.

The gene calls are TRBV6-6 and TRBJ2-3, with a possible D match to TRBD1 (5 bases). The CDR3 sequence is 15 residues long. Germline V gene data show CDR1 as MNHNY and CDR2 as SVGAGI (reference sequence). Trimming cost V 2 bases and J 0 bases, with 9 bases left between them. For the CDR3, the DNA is TGTGCCAGCAGTTACGACAGCTCCAGCACAGATACGCAGTATTTT. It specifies CASSYDSSSTDTQYF.

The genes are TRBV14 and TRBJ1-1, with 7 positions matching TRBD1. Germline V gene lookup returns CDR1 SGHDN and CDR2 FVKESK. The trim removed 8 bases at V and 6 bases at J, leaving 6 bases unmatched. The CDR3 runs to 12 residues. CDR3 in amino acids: CASGRQGSEAFF. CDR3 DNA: TGTGCCAGCGGAAGACAGGGCTCTGAAGCTTTCTTT.

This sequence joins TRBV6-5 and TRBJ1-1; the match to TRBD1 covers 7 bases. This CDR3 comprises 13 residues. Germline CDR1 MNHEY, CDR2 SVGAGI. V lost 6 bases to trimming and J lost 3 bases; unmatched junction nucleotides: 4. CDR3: CASSYDRDTEAFF. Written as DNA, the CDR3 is TGTGCCAGCAGCTACGACAGGGACACTGAAGCTTTCTTT.

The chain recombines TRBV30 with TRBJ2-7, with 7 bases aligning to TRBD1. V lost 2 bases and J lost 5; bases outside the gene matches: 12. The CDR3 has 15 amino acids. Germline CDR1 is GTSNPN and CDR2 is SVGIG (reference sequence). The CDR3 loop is CAWSQRQGPGDEQYF. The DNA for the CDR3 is TGTGCCTGGAGTCAACGACAGGGTCCCGGGGACGAGCAGTACTTC. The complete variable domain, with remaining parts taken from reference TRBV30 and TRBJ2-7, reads SQTIHQWPATLVQPVGSPLSLECTVEGTSNPNLYWYRQAAGRGLQLLFYSVGIGQISSEVPQNLSASRPQDRQFILSSKKLLLSDSGFYLCAWSQRQGPGDEQYFGPGTRLTVT.

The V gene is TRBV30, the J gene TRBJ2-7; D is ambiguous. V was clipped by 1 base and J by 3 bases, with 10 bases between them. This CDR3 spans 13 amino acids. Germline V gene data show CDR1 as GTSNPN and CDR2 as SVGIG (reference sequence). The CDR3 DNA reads TGTGCCTGGAGTGGTGGAGAACGCTACGAGCAGTACTTC. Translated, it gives CAWSGGERYEQYF.